The T cell receptor beta chain described here comes from a study of identifying expanded T cells in peripheral blood. Overall study findings and caveats: Across healthy donors, higher total template counts meant significantly greater roughly 2-week count variance.

Produced via immunoSEQ multiplex PCR; TCRdb's table is partial and in-frame only. The repertoire holds around 85,000 clones, with about 88% as singletons. As to this clone: The antigen is not known.

Germline assignment: CDR1 MNHEY and CDR2 SVGAGI. The trim removed 6 bases at V and 4 bases at J, leaving 8 bases unmatched. The CDR3 has 14 amino acids. This rearrangement joins TRBV6-5 to TRBJ1-2, with TRBD1 matching 7 bases. The specimen sequenced was blood. This receptor was obtained from a person aged 18 to 75 in good health. Here the CDR3 reads CASRGQSRIYGYTF. CDR3 sequence (DNA): TGTGCCAGCAGGGGACAGTCGAGAATCTATGGCTACACCTTC.